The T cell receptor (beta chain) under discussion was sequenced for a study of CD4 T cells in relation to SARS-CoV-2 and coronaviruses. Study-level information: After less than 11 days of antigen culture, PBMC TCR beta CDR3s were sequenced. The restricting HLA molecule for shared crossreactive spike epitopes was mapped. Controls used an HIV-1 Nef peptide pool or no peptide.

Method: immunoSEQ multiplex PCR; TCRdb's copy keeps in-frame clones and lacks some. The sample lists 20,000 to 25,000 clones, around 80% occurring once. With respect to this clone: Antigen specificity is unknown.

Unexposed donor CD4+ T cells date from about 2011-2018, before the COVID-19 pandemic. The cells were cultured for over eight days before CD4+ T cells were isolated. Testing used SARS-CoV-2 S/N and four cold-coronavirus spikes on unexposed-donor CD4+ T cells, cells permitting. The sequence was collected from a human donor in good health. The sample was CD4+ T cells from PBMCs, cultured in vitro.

CDR3 region: CASSDSSTYNSPLHF. Written as DNA, the CDR3 is TGTGCCAGCAGTGACTCCTCTACCTATAATTCACCCCTCCACTTT. This chain joins TRBV25-1 and TRBJ1-6; D gene uncertain. V was shortened by 3 bases and J by 2 bases, with 8 bases between the two germline ends. The CDR3 length is 15 residues. Germline lookup yields CDR1 MGHDK and CDR2 SYGVNS.